This entry features one TCR beta chain sequence. Its antigen has not been determined. No much larger clonotype is one base removed from it; base qualities were not supplied. The CDR3 sequence holds 17 residues, the cysteine and phenylalanine included. Only the CDR3 portion is preserved as DNA: 51 bases, with reading frame beginning at the first base. From the germline V gene, CDR1 is SGHAT and CDR2 is FQNNGV. Trimming takes 1 base off V and 0 bases off J; junction bases not matched to a gene: 5. These data belong to a study of cytomegalovirus exposure and HLA in healthy donors (dated by TCRdb to 2016 to 2017). Study-level background: An earlier analysis of several hundred of the donors reported 250 to 300 Gb of sequence data and some 120 million unique TCR beta sequences from 150 million to 200 million T cells. Roughly five DR-DQ haplotypes were handled as single units for association and clustering because linkage in the cohort was strong. All discovery cohort repertoires had been generated using a single sequencing platform. An earlier analysis of approximately 580 of the donors used high-throughput TCR beta sequencing to judge whether each TCR beta V gene segment behaved as functional or pseudogenic. The study used immunosequencing to profile the T cell repertoires of several hundred subjects and linked those repertoires to cytomegalovirus serostatus. Among the roughly 400 genotyped donors, around 81% belonged to the genetic ancestry cluster associated with self-reported Caucasian donors. In a later genetic analysis, genome-wide SNP genotypes for about 65% of the roughly 670 donors were used, and that subset was treated as a discovery cohort. An early release covering some 640 HLA-typed donors comprised approximately 300 gigabases of sequencing data and 65 million to 100 million unique TCR sequences. To study patterns of TCR occurrence, a later analysis re-analyzed previously published TCR beta repertoires from around 660 donors and added high-resolution HLA genotyping. The study was designed to test whether signatures of past pathogen exposure could be identified by cataloging public T cell receptors. Rather than drawing on any new phenotypic data, the later analysis identified candidate immune exposures from TCR beta sequences and the way those sequences occurred across donors. On average, around 200,000 unique TCR beta nucleotide sequences were sequenced per donor among 350 to 400 genotyped donors of the cohort, with roughly 18% of those sequences being non-productive. Besides the first cohort of hundreds of subjects, a separate validation cohort made up of 120 different subjects was used. Donor age, sex, ethnicity and CMV serostatus were compiled alongside the repertoire data. Both class I and class II loci were covered by HLA typing, at four-digit resolution. The number of typed donors differed by locus: 629-630 for A, B, C, DRB1 and DQB1; approximately 540 for DQA1; 606 for DPA1; and some 470 for DPB1. The study combined high-throughput TCR immunosequencing, statistical association of individual TCRs with disease status, and machine learning to predict cytomegalovirus infection status. Broader findings and caveats from the paper: In a later analysis, HLA-associated TCR beta chains were found to be more clonally expanded and to have lower generation probabilities than equally common non-associated chains. Assigning TCR associations to individual alleles was difficult when HLA alleles, especially DR and DQ, strongly co-occurred. At a false discovery rate of 0.05, a later analysis linked approximately 18,000 TCR beta sequences to specific HLA alleles. Cytomegalovirus status was reported to be diagnosed by the classifier with high specificity and sensitivity in both the original and validation cohorts. Because the 87-base-pair reads could not distinguish some IMGT-functional V segments, including TRBV6-2 and TRBV6-3, those segments were excluded. In a later analysis, most CMV-associated TCR beta chains were found to appear HLA-restricted, with HLA associations seemingly driven largely by CMV exposure. The only immune exposure information available for the cohort was CMV serostatus. A cluster of highly shared sequence variants was judged likely to be a technical artifact of the sequencing pipeline. The cohort was sequenced for TCR beta chains only, and without alpha or paired-chain data the features that could be detected were limited. In a later analysis, TCR association rates were found to vary across HLA loci, with the most associated TCRs seen for DRB1 alleles and the fewest for HLA-C alleles. According to a later analysis, parvovirus B19, influenza, CMV and Epstein-Barr virus appeared linked to several top co-occurrence clusters. An earlier analysis of around 500 of the donors showed that most TCR beta V segments appeared in productive rearrangements either about 87% or about 30% of the time, which broadly matched IMGT annotations. The earlier analysis of a few hundred of the donors excluded roughly 17 rarely observed V segments, including chromosome 9 orphons, because counts were too low. Most TCR sequences were seen in very few donors, while some public TCRs were found in many individuals. The study listed approximately 150 TCR beta chains as associated with cytomegalovirus. A further reported finding was that TCR beta sequences accurately predicted the HLA-A and HLA-B alleles for most subjects in the first cohort. Correlated functional status among segregating V segments might be attributable to linkage disequilibrium, but an unknown experimental factor could not be ruled out. Three of the identified cytomegalovirus-associated TCR beta chains were confirmed in vitro to be specific for cytomegalovirus antigens. Roughly uniform sequencing depth across donors was assumed in presence/absence analyses, although this assumption may not hold. According to a later genetic analysis, donors in an Asian-associated ancestry cluster had fewer N-insertions in productive TCRs than the approximately 630-donor mean. Because HLA typing was missing for some donors at each locus, association tests included only the typed subset. V-gene and J-gene trimming of TCR beta chains was associated with a missense DCLRE1C variant in a later genetic analysis, and the association was replicated in an independent cohort. According to the authors, the approach could potentially be generalized to other disease states and immunological phenotypes.

The cohort comprised some 700 healthy bone marrow donors. At the time of sampling, every cohort member was nominally healthy, though immune exposures that went unrecorded were likely present. The donor tested CMV seronegative, placing the donor among the 350 or so seronegative members of the cohort. A peripheral blood sample was provided by each donor, and peripheral blood mononuclear cells were used for TCR beta sequencing. Genomic DNA extraction from the blood cell samples was performed with the Qiagen DNeasy Blood Extraction Kit. Libraries were prepared through the immunoSEQ multiplex PCR assay. For the multiplex PCR, a mixture combining 60 forward primers for TCR Vbeta segments and 13 reverse primers for TCR Jbeta segments was used. The CDR3 region of rearranged TCR beta genes was amplified from genomic DNA with a multiplex PCR assay. The Illumina HiSeq System was used to sequence the amplified TCR beta libraries as 87-base-pair reads. On the authors' methods: Across the roughly 600 repertoires, a later analysis counted around 80 million unique TCR beta chains, roughly 11 million of which were shared by at least two donors. Raw reads were error-corrected and collapsed into unique sequences with a nearest-neighbor algorithm that merged closely related sequences to remove PCR and sequencing errors. V, D and J gene segments were assigned by aligning CDR3 sequences to IMGT reference sequences. For a sequence to be retained, a match of at least six nucleotides to both a V gene segment and a J gene segment was required. A rearrangement counted as productive if the CDR3 had no stop codons and remained in frame with V and J, and every other rearrangement counted as non-productive. CDR3 was defined by IMGT convention, running from the second conserved V-encoded cysteine to the conserved J-encoded phenylalanine. Sequences without an unambiguous match to a single V gene segment were excluded from the earlier analysis of several hundred of the donors. In an earlier analysis of approximately 550 of the donors, V segments were called functional above 56.7% productive rearrangements and were called segregating when the between-donor standard deviation exceeded 5%. To diagnose cytomegalovirus status from the catalog of TCR beta chain sequences, a statistical classification framework was built. V and J gene assignment, in a later analysis, came from comparing TCR nucleotide sequences with IMGT/GENE-DB human TR gene sequences. Using the TCRdist pipeline, a later analysis assigned CDR3 sequences along with most-parsimonious VDJ recombination scenarios. In a later analysis, each TCR beta chain was defined by its CDR3 amino acid sequence together with its V-gene family, and reads without a unique V-gene family were excluded. To address suspected cross-contamination and a sequencing artifact, a later analysis removed roughly 580 highly shared, low-generation-probability nucleotide sequences. In a later analysis, a clonal expansion index was calculated for each public chain from normalized within-repertoire ranks of inferred template counts. Generation probabilities in a later analysis came from a VDJ recombination model fitted to out-of-frame rearrangements, and those results were checked against IGoR. In a later analysis, TCR-TCR, TCR-HLA and TCR-CMV co-occurrence was scored with hypergeometric tests, and a repertoire-size bias correction was applied to TCR pairs. False discovery rates were estimated in a later analysis by permuting HLA or CMV assignments 20 times. A later analysis grouped co-occurring TCRs with DBSCAN, adding TCRdist sequence similarity when clustering within HLA-allele-positive subsets. Repertoires with fewer than 30,000 or more than 120,000 public chains, plus five repertoires with anomalous nucleotide sharing, were excluded from co-occurrence clustering. The table was pulled from immuneACCESS by TCRdb, which kept in-frame rearrangements only. Such tables lose some clones; where checked, under half of the loss comes from unresolved V genes, and the rest has no known cause. V, J and clone size are taken as reported in that table, and D and trimming were inferred from the DNA itself. This sample holds fewer than 35,000 clones; 85% to 90% were observed only once. The ten top clones hold under 3% of the sample.

This TCR came from a boy aged 5-17 years in good health and CMV-seronegative. The specimen sequenced was PBMCs. This sequence uses TRBV11-2 and TRBJ2-7, with 11 bases in between that match TRBD2. The DNA sequence reads TGTGCCAGCAGCTTAGGACTAGCGGGGCATAACTCCTACGAGCAGTACTTC. Protein translation: CASSLGLAGHNSYEQYF.